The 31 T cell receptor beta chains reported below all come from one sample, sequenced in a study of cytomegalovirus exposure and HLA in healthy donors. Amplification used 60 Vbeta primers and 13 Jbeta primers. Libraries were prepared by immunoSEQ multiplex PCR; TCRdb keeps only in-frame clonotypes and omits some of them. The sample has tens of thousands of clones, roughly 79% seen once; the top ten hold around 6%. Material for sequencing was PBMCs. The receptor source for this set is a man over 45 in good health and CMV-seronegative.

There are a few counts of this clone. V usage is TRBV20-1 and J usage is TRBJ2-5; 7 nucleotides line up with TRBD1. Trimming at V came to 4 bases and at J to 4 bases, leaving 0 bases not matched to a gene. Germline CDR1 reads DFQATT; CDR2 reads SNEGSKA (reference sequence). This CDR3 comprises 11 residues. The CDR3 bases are TGCAGTGCTAACAGGGGAGAGACCCAGTACTTC. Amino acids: CSANRGETQYF.

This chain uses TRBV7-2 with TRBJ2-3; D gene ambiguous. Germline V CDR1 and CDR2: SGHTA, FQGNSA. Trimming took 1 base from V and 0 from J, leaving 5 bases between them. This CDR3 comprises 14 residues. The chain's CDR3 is CASSLGPSTDTQYF. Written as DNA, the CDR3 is TGTGCCAGCAGCTTAGGTCCTAGCACAGATACGCAGTATTTT.

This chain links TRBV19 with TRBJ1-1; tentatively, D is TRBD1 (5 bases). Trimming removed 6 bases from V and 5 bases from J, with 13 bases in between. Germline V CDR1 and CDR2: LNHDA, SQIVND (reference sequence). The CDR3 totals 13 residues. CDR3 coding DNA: TGTGCCAGTAGGAATCAGGGTAGTACTGAAGCTTTCTTT. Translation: CASRNQGSTEAFF.

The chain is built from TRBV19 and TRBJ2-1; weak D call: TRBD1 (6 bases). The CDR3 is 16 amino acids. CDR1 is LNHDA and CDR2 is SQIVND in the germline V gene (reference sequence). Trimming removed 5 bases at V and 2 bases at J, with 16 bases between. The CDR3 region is CASSLRQATTYNEQFF. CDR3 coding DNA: TGTGCCAGTAGTTTAAGACAGGCGACAACCTACAATGAGCAGTTCTTC.

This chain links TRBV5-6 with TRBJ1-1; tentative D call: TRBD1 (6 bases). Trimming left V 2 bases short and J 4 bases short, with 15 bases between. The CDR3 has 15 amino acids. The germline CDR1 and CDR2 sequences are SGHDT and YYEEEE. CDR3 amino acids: CASSFQGLGFTEAFF. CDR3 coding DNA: TGTGCCAGCAGCTTTCAGGGGTTAGGTTTCACTGAAGCTTTCTTT.

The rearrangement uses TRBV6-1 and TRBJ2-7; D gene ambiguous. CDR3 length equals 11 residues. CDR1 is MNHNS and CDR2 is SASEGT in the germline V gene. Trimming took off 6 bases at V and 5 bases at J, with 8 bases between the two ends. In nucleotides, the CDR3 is TGTGCCAGCAGCCATCTAGACGAGCAGTACTTC. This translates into CASSHLDEQYF.

The CDR3 reads CASSWGFQETQYF. In DNA, the CDR3 is TGTGCCAGCAGCTGGGGCTTCCAAGAGACCCAGTACTTC. The chain combines TRBV25-1 with TRBJ2-5; TRBD1 is a possible D gene (5 bases). Germline CDR1 is MGHDK and CDR2 is SYGVNS. The CDR3 spans 13 residues. Trimming took off 6 bases at V and 1 base at J, with 9 bases between the two ends.

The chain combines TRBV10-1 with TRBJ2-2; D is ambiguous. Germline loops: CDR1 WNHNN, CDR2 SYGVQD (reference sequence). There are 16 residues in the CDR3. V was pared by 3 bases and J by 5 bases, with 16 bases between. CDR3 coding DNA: TGCGCCAGCAGTGAAGGAGATCTAGTTGGGACCGGGGAGCTGTTTTTT. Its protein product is CASSEGDLVGTGELFF.

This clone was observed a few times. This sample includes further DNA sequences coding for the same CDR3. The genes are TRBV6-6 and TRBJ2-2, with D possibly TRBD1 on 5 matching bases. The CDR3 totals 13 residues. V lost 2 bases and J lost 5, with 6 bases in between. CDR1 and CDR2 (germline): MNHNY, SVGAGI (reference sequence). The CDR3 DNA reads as TGTGCCAGCAGTTACAAGGGGACCGGGGAGCTGTTTTTT. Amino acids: CASSYKGTGELFF.

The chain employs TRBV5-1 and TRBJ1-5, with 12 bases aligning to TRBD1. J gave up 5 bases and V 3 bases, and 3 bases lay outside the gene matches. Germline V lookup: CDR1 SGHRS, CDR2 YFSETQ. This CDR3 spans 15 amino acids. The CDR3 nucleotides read TGCGCCAGCAGCTCCGGGACAGGGGGCGATCAGCCCCAGCATTTT. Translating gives CASSSGTGGDQPQHF.

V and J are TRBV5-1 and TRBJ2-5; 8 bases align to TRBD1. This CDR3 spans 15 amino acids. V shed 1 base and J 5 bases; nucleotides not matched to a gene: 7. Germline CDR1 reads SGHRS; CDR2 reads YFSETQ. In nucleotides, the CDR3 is TGCGCCAGCAGCTTGTCATCAGGGGGCGCGGAGACCCAGTACTTC. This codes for CASSLSSGGAETQYF.

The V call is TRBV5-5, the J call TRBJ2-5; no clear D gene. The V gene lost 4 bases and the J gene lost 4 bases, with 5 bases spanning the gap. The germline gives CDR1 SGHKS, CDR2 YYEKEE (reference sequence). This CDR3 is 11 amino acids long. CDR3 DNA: TGTGCCAGCAGCCACGGAGAGACCCAGTACTTC. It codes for CASSHGETQYF.

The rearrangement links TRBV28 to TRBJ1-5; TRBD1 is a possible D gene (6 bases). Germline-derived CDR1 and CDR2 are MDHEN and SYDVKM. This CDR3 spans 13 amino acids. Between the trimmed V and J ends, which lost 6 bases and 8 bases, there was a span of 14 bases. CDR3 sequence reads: CASSRGAGKPQHF. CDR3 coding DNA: TGTGCCAGCAGCCGGGGGGCCGGCAAGCCCCAGCATTTT.

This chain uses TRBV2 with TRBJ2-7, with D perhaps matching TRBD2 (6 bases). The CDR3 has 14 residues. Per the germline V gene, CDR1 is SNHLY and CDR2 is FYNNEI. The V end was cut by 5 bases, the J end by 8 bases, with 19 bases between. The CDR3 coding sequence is TGTGCCAGCAGTTGGGTAGGAGGGGCCTTAAAGCAGTACTTC. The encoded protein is CASSWVGGALKQYF.

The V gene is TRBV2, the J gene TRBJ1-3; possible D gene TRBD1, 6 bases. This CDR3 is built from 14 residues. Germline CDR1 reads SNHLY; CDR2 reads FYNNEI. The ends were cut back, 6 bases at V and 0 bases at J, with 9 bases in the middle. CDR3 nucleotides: TGTGCCAGCAGGGAGACAGGCTCTGGAAACACCATATATTTT. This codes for CASRETGSGNTIYF.

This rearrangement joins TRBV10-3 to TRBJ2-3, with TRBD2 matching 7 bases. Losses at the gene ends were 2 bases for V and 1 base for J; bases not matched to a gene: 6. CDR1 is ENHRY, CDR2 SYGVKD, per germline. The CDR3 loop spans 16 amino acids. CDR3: CAISEPRAGRTDTQYF. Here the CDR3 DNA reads TGTGCCATCAGTGAGCCTCGAGCGGGACGCACAGATACGCAGTATTTT.

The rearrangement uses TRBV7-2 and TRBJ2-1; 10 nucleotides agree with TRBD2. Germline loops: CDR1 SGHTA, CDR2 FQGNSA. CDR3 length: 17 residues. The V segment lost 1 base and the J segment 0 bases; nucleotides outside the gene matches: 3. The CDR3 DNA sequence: TGTGCCAGCAGCTTAGGTCCTAGCGGGAGCTCCTACAATGAGCAGTTCTTC. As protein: CASSLGPSGSSYNEQFF.

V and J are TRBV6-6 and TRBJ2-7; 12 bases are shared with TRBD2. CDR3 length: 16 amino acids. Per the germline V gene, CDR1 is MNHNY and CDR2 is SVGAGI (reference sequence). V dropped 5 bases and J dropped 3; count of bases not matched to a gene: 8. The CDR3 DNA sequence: TGTGCCAGCAGTCCTACCGGACTAGCGGGAATCTACGAGCAGTACTTC. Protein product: CASSPTGLAGIYEQYF.

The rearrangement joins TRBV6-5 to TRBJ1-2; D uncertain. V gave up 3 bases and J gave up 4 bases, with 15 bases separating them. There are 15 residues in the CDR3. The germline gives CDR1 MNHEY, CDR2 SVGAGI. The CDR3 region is CASSYKADNLYGYTF. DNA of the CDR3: TGTGCCAGCAGTTATAAGGCCGACAACCTCTATGGCTACACCTTC.

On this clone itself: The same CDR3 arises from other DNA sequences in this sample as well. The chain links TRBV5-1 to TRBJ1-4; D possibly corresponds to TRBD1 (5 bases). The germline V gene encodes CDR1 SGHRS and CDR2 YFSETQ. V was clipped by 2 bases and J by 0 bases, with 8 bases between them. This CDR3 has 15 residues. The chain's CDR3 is CASSFTTATNEKLFF. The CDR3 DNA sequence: TGCGCCAGCAGCTTCACGACAGCAACTAATGAAAAACTGTTTTTT.

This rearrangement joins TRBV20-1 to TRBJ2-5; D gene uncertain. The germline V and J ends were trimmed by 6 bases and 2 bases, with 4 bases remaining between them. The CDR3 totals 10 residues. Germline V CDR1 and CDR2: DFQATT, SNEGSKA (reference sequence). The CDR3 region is CSARQETQYF. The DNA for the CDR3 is TGCAGTGCCCGGCAAGAGACCCAGTACTTC.

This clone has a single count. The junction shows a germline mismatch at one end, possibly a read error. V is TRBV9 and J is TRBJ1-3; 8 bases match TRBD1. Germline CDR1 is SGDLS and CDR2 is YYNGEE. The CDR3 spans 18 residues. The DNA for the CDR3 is TGTGCCAGCAGCCCCCGGCCAGGGGGCTCGAGTGTTGGAGACACCATATATTTT. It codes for CASSPRPGGSSVGDTIYF.

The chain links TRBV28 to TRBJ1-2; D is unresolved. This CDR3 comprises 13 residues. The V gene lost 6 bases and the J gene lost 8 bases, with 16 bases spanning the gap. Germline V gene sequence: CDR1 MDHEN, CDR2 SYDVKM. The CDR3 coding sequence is TGTGCCAGCAGACCCACATGGGAGGGAGGCTACACCTTC. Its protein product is CASRPTWEGGYTF.

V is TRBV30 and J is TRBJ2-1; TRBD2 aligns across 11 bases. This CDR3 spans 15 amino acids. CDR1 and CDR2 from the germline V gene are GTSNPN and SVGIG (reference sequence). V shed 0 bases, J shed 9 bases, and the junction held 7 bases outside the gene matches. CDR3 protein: CAWSVGSGGAGEQFF. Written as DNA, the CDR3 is TGTGCCTGGAGTGTCGGTAGCGGGGGGGCAGGTGAGCAGTTCTTC.

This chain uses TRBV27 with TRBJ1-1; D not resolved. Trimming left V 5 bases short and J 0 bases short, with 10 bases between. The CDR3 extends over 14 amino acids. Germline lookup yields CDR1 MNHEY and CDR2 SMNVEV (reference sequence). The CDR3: CASSTGWVNTEAFF. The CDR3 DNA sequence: TGTGCCAGCAGTACGGGGTGGGTGAACACTGAAGCTTTCTTT.

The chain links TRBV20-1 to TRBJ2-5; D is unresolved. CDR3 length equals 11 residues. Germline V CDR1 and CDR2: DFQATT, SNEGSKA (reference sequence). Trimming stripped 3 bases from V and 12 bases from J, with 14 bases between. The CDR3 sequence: CSARPSGSEYF. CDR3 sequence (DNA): TGCAGTGCTAGGCCATCGGGTTCTGAGTACTTC.

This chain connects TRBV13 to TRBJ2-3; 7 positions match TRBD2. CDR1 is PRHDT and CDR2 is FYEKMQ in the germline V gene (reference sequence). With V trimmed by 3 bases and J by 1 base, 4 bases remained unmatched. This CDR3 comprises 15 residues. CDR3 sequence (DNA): TGTGCCAGCAGCTTGGGGGGGTGGGGCACAGATACGCAGTATTTT. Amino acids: CASSLGGWGTDTQYF.

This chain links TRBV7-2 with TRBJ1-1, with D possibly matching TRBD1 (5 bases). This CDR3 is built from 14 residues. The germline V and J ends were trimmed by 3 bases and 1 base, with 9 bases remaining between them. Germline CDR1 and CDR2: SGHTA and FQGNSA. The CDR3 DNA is TGTGCCAGCAGCTTCGCGGGACCGAACACTGAAGCTTTCTTT. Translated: CASSFAGPNTEAFF. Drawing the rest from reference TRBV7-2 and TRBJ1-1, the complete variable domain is GAGVSQSPSNKVTEKGKDVELRCDPISGHTALYWYRQSLGQGLEFLIYFQGNSAPDKSGLPSDRFSAERTGGSVSTLTIQRTQQEDSAVYLCASSFAGPNTEAFFGQGTRLTVV.

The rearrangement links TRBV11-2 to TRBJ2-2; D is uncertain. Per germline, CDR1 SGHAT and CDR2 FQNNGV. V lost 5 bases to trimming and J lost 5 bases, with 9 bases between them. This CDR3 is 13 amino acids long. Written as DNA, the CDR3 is TGTGCCAGCAGCCCTGCCAGGACCGGGGAGCTGTTTTTT. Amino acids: CASSPARTGELFF. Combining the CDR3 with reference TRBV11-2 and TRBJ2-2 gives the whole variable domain EAGVAQSPRYKIIEKRQSVAFWCNPISGHATLYWYQQILGQGPKLLIQFQNNGVVDDSQLPKDRFSAERLKGVDSTLKIQPAKLEDSAVYLCASSPARTGELFFGEGSRLTVL.

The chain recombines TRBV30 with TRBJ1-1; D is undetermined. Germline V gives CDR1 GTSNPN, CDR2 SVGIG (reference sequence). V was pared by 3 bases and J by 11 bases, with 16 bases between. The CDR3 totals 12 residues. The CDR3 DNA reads TGTGCCTGGAGCCCCCTTGCGGGAGTCGCTTTCTTT. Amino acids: CAWSPLAGVAFF. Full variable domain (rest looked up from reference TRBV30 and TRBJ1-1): SQTIHQWPATLVQPVGSPLSLECTVEGTSNPNLYWYRQAAGRGLQLLFYSVGIGQISSEVPQNLSASRPQDRQFILSSKKLLLSDSGFYLCAWSPLAGVAFFGQGTRLTVV.

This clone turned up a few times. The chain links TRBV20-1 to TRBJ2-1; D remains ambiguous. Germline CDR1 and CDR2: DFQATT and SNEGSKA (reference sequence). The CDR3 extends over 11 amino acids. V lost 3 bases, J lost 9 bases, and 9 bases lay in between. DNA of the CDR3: TGCAGTGCTAGTCGTATTTCTGAGCAGTTCTTC. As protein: CSASRISEQFF.